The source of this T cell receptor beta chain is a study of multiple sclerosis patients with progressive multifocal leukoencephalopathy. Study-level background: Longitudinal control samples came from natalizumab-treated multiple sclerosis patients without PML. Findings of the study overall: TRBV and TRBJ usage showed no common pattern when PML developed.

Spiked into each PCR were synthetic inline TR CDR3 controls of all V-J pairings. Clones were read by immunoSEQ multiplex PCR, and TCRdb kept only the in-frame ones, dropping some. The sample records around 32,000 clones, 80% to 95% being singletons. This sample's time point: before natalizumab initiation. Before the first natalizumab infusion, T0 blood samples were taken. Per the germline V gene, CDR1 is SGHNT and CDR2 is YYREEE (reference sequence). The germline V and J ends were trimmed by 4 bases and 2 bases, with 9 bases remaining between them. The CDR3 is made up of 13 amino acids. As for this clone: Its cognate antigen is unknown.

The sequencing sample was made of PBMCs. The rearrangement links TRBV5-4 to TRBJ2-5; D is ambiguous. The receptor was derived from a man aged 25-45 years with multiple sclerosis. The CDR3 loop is CASSPQVQETQYF. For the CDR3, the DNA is TGTGCCAGCAGCCCCCAGGTACAAGAGACCCAGTACTTC. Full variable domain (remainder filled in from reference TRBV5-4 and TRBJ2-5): ETGVTQSPTHLIKTRGQQVTLRCSSQSGHNTVSWYQQALGQGPQFIFQYYREEENGRGNFPPRFSGLQFPNYSSELNVNALELDDSALYLCASSPQVQETQYFGPGTRLLVL.